Listed below are T cell receptor beta chains from one sample, sequenced in a study of blood T cell repertoires in COVID-19. Repertoires were generated with immunoSEQ multiplex PCR, while TCRdb's copy carries only in-frame clones and drops some. The data contain 150,000 to 200,000 clones, roughly 90% of them seen just once; the ten biggest clones take up more than 4.5%. The sample comprised peripheral blood. Every receptor here comes from a man aged 30 to 39 with COVID-19, enrolled during active disease. Each CDR3 is given with its conserved first and last residue. Each record gives: J gene, V gene, CDR3 protein.

TRBJ1-2 | TRBV25-1 | CASSRDTLPAGYTF
TRBJ2-7 | TRBV19 | CASSGLEGWGPYEQYF
TRBJ1-5 | TRBV19 | CASSYNRGDQPQHF
TRBJ1-5 | TRBV2 | CASSVGQGNQPQHF
TRBJ2-7 | TRBV12-3/TRBV12-4 | CASSPRGYEQYF
TRBJ2-3 | TRBV7-3 | CASSLRADGDTQYF
TRBJ1-1 | TRBV3-1/TRBV3-2 | CASSPGLWNTEAFF
TRBJ2-5 | TRBV12-5 | CASGRSGEETQYF
TRBJ2-1 | TRBV27 | CASSLGAPQNEQFF
TRBJ2-7 | TRBV6-2/TRBV6-3 | CASSYQGKVGEQYF
TRBJ1-1 | TRBV7-2 | CASSLNQGVYEAFF
TRBJ2-7 | TRBV18 | CASSQDRGRFTRQYF
TRBJ2-5 | TRBV7-2 | CASSFRTGEETQYF
TRBJ1-3 | TRBV4-3 | CASSQSRTGSGNTIYF
TRBJ1-2 | TRBV7-2 | CASSSFRAPNYGYTF
TRBJ2-1 | TRBV18 | CASSSGGYNEQFF
TRBJ1-3 | TRBV25-1 | CASRGQSISGNTIYF
TRBJ2-2 | TRBV27 | CASATGGFGELFF
TRBJ1-1 | TRBV18 | CASSPSGRVPNTEAFF
TRBJ2-3 | TRBV7-2 | CASSLTSLAGAGDTQYF
TRBJ1-2 | TRBV12-3/TRBV12-4 | CASSLDRFYGYTF
TRBJ2-1 | TRBV19 | CASNGQGYNEQFF
TRBJ1-1 | TRBV5-1 | CASSLATGGTEAFF
TRBJ1-2 | TRBV7-2 | CASSLQTGGNYGYTF
TRBJ2-1 | TRBV7-3 | CASSSNPGTGFNEQFF
TRBJ1-1 | TRBV4-3 | CASSQESTADFPNTEAFF
TRBJ2-1 | TRBV7-9 | CASRYTRGNEQFF
TRBJ1-5 | TRBV30 | CAWSTTGISNSNQPQHF
TRBJ2-7 | TRBV9 | CASSATSGSYEQYF
TRBJ1-5 | TRBV6-4 | CASSGQEDNQPQHF
TRBJ2-3 | TRBV5-6 | CASSLGRDYTDTQYF
TRBJ2-5 | TRBV7-6 | CASSLGRIEGETQYF
TRBJ2-5 | TRBV27 | CASSLVSGSWETQYF
TRBJ2-1 | TRBV19 | CASSPPGGLSYNEQFF
TRBJ1-2 | TRBV25-1 | CASSSGQGLSGYTF
TRBJ1-2 | TRBV25-1 | CASSEEVGGHGYTF
TRBJ1-2 | TRBV10-2 | CASSDPGQVERYGYTF
TRBJ1-5 | TRBV9 | CASSVVTECNQPQHF
TRBJ2-1 | TRBV28 | CASRPGTTINEQFF
TRBJ1-2 | TRBV28 | CASSGQPYGYTF
TRBJ2-7 | TRBV9 | CASSEEPGFSYEQYF
TRBJ2-2 | TRBV9 | CASSAPGQRNTGELFF
TRBJ2-7 | TRBV28 | CASSSRSGGSPLLGEQYF
TRBJ1-4 | TRBV7-6 | CASSPTATNEKLFF
TRBJ2-2 | TRBV28 | CASSTSWTGGFWVTNTGELFF
TRBJ2-3 | TRBV29-1 | CSVEGLGLAVVTQYF
TRBJ1-2 | TRBV5-4 | CASSFSGRENYGYTF
TRBJ2-1 | TRBV11-1 | CASSFLAVPHNEQFF
TRBJ2-3 | TRBV2 | CASSNPGRDTQYF
TRBJ2-3 | TRBV6-5 | CASSIRDRDTDTQYF
TRBJ1-5 | TRBV7-2 | CASSAEQGAHQPQHF
TRBJ2-5 | TRBV7-9 | CATTKDRTQETQYF
TRBJ2-7 | TRBV28 | CASRPGTGEREQYF
TRBJ1-1 | TRBV7-2 | CASSLVVGGNTEAFF